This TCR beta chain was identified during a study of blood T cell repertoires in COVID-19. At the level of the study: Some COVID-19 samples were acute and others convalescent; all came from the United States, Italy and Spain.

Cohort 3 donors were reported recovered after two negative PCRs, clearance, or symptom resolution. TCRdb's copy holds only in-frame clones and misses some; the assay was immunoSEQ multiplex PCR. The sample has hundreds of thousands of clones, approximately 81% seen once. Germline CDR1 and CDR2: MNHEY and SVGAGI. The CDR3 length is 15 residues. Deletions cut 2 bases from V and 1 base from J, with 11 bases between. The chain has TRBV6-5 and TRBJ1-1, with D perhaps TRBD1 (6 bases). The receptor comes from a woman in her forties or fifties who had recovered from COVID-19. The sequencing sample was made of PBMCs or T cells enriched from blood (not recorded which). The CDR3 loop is CASSYEDRPNTEAFF. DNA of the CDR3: TGTGCCAGCAGTTACGAGGACAGACCGAACACTGAAGCTTTCTTT.